Listed here is a single T cell receptor (beta chain). What it recognizes is unknown. The data are from a study of cytomegalovirus exposure and HLA in healthy donors. General observations from the study: Whilst most TCR sequences proved rare, a subset of public TCRs occurred across many donors. Among the CMV-associated chains, three were confirmed in vitro as specific for CMV antigens. According to reports, the classifier identified cytomegalovirus status with high specificity and sensitivity.

CDR3 length: 14 amino acids. Germline loops: CDR1 MNHNS, CDR2 SASEGT. V gave up 9 bases and J gave up 5 bases, with 17 bases separating them. Repertoires were generated with immunoSEQ multiplex PCR, while TCRdb's copy carries only in-frame clones and drops some. This table holds some 190,000 clones, about 83% found once. The sequenced material came from PBMCs. V gene TRBV6-1 combines with J gene TRBJ2-1; a possible D gene is TRBD2 (5 bases). The TCR sequence derives from a woman aged 18-35 years in good health and CMV-seronegative. The CDR3: CASKNWGVDNEQFF. Here the CDR3 DNA reads TGTGCCAGTAAAAATTGGGGAGTAGACAATGAGCAGTTCTTC.